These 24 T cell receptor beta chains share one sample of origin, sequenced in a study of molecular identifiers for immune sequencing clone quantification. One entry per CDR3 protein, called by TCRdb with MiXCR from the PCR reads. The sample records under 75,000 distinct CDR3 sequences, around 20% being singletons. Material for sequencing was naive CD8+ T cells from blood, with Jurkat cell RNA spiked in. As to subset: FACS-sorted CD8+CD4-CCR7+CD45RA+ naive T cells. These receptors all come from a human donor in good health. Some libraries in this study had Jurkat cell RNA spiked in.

The CDR3 here is CASSPTGTKETQYF. As DNA, the CDR3 is TGTGCCAGCAGCCCGACGGGGACCAAAGAGACCCAGTACTTC. V gene TRBV7-3 combines with J gene TRBJ2-5, with D perhaps assigned TRBD1 or TRBD2 (5 bases each). This CDR3 contains 14 residues. Germline values: CDR1 SGHTA, CDR2 FQGTGA. V lost 5 bases and J lost 3, with 13 bases in between. The entire variable domain, with the rest obtained from reference TRBV7-3 and TRBJ2-5, is as follows: GAGVSQTPSNKVTEKGKYVELRCDPISGHTALYWYRQSLGQGPEFLIYFQGTGAADDSGLPNDRFFAVRPEGSVSTLKIQRTERGDSAVYLCASSPTGTKETQYFGPGTRLLVL.

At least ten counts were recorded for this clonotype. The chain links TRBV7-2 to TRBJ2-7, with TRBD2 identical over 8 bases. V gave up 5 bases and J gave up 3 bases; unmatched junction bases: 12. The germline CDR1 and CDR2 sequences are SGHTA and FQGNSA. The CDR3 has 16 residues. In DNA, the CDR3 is TGTGCCAGCAGCAGCCCCTCCCGGGAGGGTATCTACGAGCAGTACTTC. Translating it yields CASSSPSREGIYEQYF.

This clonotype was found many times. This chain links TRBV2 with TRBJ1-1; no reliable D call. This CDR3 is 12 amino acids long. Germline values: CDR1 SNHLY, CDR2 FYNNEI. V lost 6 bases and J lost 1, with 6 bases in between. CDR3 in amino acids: CASSIRNTEAFF. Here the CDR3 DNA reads TGTGCCAGCAGCATAAGGAACACTGAAGCTTTCTTT. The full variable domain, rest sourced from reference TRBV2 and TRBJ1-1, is EPEVTQTPSHQVTQMGQEVILRCVPISNHLYFYWYRQILGQKVEFLVSFYNNEISEKSEIFDDQFSVERPDGSNFTLKIRSTKLEDSAMYFCASSIRNTEAFFGQGTRLTVV.

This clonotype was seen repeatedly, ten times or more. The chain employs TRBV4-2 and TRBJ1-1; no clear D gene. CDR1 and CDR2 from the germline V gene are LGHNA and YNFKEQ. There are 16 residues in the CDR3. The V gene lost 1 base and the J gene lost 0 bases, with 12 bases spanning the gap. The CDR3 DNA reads TGTGCCAGCAGCCAAGTTTTTGAGAACATGAACACTGAAGCTTTCTTT. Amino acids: CASSQVFENMNTEAFF.

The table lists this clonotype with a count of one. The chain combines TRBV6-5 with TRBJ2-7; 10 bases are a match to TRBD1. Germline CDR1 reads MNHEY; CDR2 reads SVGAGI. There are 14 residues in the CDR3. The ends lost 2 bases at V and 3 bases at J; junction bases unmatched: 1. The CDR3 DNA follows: TGTGCCAGCAGTTACGGGACAGGGGTCTACGAGCAGTACTTC. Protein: CASSYGTGVYEQYF.

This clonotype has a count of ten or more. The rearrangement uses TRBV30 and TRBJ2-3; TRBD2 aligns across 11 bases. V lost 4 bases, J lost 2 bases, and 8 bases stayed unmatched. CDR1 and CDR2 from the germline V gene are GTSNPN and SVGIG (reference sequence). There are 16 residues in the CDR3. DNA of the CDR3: TGTGCCTGGAATGGTCTAGCGGGAGGCCCCACAGATACGCAGTATTTT. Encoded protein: CAWNGLAGGPTDTQYF.

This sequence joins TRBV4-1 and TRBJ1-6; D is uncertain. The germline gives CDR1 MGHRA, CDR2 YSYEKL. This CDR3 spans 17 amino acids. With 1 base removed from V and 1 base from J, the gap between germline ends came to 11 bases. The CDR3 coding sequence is TGCGCCAGCAGCCAAGCCGCAGCGGGGTCCTATAATTCACCCCTCCACTTT. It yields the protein CASSQAAAGSYNSPLHF.

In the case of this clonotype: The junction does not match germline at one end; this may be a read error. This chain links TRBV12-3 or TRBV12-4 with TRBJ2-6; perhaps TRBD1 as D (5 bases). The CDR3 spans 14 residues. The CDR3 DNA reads TGTGCCAGCACCCTGGGCTCTGGGGCCAACGTCCCGACTTTC. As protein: CASTLGSGANVPTF.

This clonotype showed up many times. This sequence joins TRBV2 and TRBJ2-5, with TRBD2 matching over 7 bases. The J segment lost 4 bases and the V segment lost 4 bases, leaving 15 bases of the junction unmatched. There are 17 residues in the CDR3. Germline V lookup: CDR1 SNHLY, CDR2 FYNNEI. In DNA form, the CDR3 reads TGTGCCAGCAGTGTGTTAACTAGCGAGTCGTTTTTAGAGACCCAGTACTTC. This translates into CASSVLTSESFLETQYF.

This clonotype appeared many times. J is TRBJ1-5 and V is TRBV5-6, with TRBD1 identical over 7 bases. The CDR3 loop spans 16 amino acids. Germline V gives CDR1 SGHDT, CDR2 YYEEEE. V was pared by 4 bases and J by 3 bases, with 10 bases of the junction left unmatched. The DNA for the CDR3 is TGTGCCAGCAGCGGACAGGAGTTTTTTCCCAATCAGCCCCAGCATTTT. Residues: CASSGQEFFPNQPQHF.

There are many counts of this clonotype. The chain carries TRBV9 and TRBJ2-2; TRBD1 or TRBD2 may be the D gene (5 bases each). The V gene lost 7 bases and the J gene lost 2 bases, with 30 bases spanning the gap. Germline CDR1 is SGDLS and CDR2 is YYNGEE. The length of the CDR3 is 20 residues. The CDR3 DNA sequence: TGTGCCAGCGACCATGACGGATGGTGGGGGAAGGAAGGCAACACCGGGGAGCTGTTTTTT. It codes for CASDHDGWWGKEGNTGELFF.

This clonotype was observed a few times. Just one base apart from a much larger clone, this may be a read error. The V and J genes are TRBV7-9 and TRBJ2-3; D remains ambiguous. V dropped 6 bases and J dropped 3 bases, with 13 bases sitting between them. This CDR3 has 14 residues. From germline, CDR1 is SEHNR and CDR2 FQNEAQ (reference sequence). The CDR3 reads CASSLSRGTDTQYF. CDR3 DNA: TGTGCCAGCAGTCTTTCCCGTGGTACAGATACGCAGTATTTT.

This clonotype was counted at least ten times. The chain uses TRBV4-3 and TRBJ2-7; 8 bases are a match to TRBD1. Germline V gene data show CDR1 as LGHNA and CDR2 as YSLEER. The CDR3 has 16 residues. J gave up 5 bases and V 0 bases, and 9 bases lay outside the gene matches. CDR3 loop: CASSQDHGQGRNEQYF. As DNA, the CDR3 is TGCGCCAGCAGCCAAGATCATGGACAGGGTAGGAACGAGCAGTACTTC.

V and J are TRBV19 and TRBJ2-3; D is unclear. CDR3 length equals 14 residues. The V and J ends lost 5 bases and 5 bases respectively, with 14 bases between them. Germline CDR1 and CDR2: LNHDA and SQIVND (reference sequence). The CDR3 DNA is TGTGCCAGTAGTTTGTGGGCGGTGGGAGATACGCAGTATTTT. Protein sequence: CASSLWAVGDTQYF.

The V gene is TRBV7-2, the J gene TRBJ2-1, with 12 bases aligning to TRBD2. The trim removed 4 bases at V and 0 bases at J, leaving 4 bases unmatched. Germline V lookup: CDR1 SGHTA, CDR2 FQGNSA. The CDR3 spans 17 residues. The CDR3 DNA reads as TGTGCCAGCAGCTCCGGACTAGCGGGAAGCTCCTACAATGAGCAGTTCTTC. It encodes CASSSGLAGSSYNEQFF.

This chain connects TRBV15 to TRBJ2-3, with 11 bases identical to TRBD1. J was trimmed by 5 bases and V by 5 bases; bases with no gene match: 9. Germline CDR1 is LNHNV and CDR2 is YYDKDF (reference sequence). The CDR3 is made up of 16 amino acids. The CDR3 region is CATSPRTGGLGDTQYF. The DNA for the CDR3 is TGTGCCACCAGCCCCCGGACAGGGGGCTTGGGAGATACGCAGTATTTT.

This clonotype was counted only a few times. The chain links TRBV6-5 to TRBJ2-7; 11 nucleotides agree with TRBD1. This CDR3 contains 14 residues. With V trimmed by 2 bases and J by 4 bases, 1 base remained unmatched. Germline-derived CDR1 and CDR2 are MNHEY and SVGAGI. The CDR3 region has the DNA TGTGCCAGCAGTTACGGACAGGGGGCTTACGAGCAGTACTTC. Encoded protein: CASSYGQGAYEQYF.

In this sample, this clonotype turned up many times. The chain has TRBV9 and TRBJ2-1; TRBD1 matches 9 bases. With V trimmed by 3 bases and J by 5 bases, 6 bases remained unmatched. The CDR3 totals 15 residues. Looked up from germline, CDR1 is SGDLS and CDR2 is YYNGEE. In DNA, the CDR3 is TGTGCCAGCAGCGCCCCGGACAGGGGCGACAATGAGCAGTTCTTC. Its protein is CASSAPDRGDNEQFF.

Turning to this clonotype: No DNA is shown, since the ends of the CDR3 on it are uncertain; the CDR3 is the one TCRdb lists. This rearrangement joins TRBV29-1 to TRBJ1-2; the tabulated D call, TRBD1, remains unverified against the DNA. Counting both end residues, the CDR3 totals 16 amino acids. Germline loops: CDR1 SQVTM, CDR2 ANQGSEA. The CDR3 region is CSAVLTGGAGDYGCTF.

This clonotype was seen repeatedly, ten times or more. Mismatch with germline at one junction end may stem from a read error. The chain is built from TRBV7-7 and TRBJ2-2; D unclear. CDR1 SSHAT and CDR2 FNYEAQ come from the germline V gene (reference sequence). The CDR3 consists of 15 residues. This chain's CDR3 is CASSPAYANTGELFF. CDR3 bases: TGTGCTAGCAGCCCGGCCTACGCGAACACCGGGGAGCTGTTTTTT.

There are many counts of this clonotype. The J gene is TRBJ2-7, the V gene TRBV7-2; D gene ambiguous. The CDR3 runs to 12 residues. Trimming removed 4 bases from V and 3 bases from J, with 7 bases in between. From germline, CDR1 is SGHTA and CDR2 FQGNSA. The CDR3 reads CASSSRYYEQYF. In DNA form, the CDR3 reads TGTGCCAGCAGCTCACGCTACTACGAGCAGTACTTC.

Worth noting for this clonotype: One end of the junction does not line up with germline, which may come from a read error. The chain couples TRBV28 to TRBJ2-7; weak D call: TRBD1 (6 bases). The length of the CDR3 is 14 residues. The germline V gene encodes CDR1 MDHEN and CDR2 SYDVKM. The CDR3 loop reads CAGSGDTRSYEQYF. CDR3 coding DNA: TGTGCCGGCAGTGGGGACACCCGCTCCTACGAGCAGTACTTC.

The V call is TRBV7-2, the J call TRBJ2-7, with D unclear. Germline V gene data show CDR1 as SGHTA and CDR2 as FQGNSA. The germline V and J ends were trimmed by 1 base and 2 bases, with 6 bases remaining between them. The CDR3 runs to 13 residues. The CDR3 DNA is TGTGCCAGCAGCTTAGGCACTCCCTACGAGCAGTACTTC. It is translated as CASSLGTPYEQYF.

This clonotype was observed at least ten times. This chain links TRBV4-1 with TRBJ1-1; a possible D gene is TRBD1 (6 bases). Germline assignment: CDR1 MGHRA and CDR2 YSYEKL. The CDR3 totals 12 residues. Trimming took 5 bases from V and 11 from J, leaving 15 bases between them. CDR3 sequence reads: CASSAYREGAFF. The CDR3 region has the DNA TGCGCCAGCAGCGCATACAGGGAAGGGGCTTTCTTT.